This paragraph covers one TCR beta chain sequence. Its antigen is unknown. The sample is drawn from a study of post-analysis software for immune sequencing data. About the research overall: Some patients lacked subtype; others had relapsing-remitting, secondary progressive or progressive-relapsing disease.

V lost 0 bases, J lost 11 bases, and 34 bases lay in between. The CDR3 is 20 amino acids. The germline V gene has CDR1 LGHNA and CDR2 YSLEER. The study, taken as a whole, reports: Controls showed lower frequencies than patients for a few TRBV segments, and TRBV5-6, TRBV5-1 and TRBV20-1 were among these. Samples sharing a preparation batch grouped tightly together when assessed by F measure. Significantly lower normalized Chao1 diversity was found in patients with multiple sclerosis relative to controls.

Unique molecular identifiers featured in each of the TCR beta cDNA libraries. T cells numbering roughly 1 to 10 million yielded a few hundred thousand cDNA molecules. TCRdb itself ran the PCR reads through MiXCR, one entry per CDR3 protein. The sample records about 430,000 distinct CDR3 sequences, 35% to 45% being singletons. Sequencing used blood. This receptor was taken from a girl aged 2-10 years with multiple sclerosis. This chain joins TRBV4-3 and TRBJ1-1, with a weak D call TRBD1 (6 bases). In DNA form, the CDR3 reads TGCGCCAGCAGCCAAGAAATCCCTCGGACTGGCCCTTCGGGACAAGAGGAGGCTTTCTTT. Its protein is CASSQEIPRTGPSGQEEAFF.